One and the same sample provided the 23 T cell receptor beta chains below, sequenced in a study of healthy donors' naive CD4 and CD8 T cells. Each TCR library used 400 to 600 ng of total RNA and a linear amplification protocol. Each CDR3 protein gets one entry after TCRdb re-called the reads with MiXCR. This table holds roughly 200,000 distinct CDR3 sequences, around three quarters found once. Sequencing input: naive CD4+ and CD8+ T cells sorted from blood, pooled from several donors. The source is a pool of human donors in good health; the sample pools cells from several healthy donors.

The gene calls are TRBV6-2 or TRBV6-3 and TRBJ2-5, with 7 bases lining up with TRBD2. Germline loops: CDR1 MNHEY, CDR2 SVGEGT. CDR3 length: 18 residues. With 2 bases clipped from V and 1 base from J, the junction kept 13 bases outside the gene matches. The CDR3 here is CASSYGGLAEEGQETQYF. In DNA, the CDR3 is TGTGCCAGCAGTTACGGAGGCCTAGCGGAGGAGGGCCAAGAGACCCAGTACTTC.

This clonotype was detected only once. The CDR3 nucleotides read TGTGCCAGCAGTACTAGGCGGGGGCACTCGATACAAGAGACCCAGTACTTC. Translation: CASSTRRGHSIQETQYF. This chain links TRBV27 with TRBJ2-5; tentative D call: TRBD2 (7 bases). The CDR3 is made up of 17 amino acids. CDR1 and CDR2 from the germline V gene are MNHEY and SMNVEV (reference sequence). The V gene lost 5 bases and the J gene lost 2 bases, with 21 bases spanning the gap.

The chain carries TRBV12-3 or TRBV12-4 and TRBJ2-2; 9 bases are a match to TRBD1. This CDR3 has 16 amino acids. V was clipped by 6 bases and J by 1 base; unmatched bases: 6. The CDR3 DNA is TGTGCCAGCAGGCCCCCGGGACAGGGGAACACCGGGGAGCTGTTTTTT. This encodes CASRPPGQGNTGELFF.

This clonotype has just a few counts. The rearrangement uses TRBV27 and TRBJ2-4; the D is unclear. Germline lookup yields CDR1 MNHEY and CDR2 SMNVEV (reference sequence). There are 14 residues in the CDR3. V gave up 4 bases and J gave up 4 bases, with 11 bases separating them. The CDR3 sequence is CASSSDWAKNIQYF. The CDR3 bases are TGTGCCAGCAGTTCAGACTGGGCTAAAAACATTCAGTACTTC.

The chain links TRBV5-4 to TRBJ2-7, with a possible D match to TRBD1 (6 bases). CDR1 is SGHNT and CDR2 is YYREEE in the germline V gene (reference sequence). This CDR3 has 15 amino acids. V lost 4 bases and J lost 3, with 17 bases in between. The CDR3 spells CASSRRQDGDYEQYF. CDR3 coding DNA: TGTGCCAGCAGCCGCCGACAGGACGGGGACTACGAGCAGTACTTC.

The sample holds one count of this clonotype. V and J are TRBV29-1 and TRBJ2-7; no reliable D call. This CDR3 is 14 amino acids long. CDR1 and CDR2 (germline): SQVTM, ANQGSEA. V was trimmed by 8 bases and J by 2 bases, leaving 19 bases between them. This CDR3 reads CSPSGWARTYEQYF. CDR3 bases: TGCAGCCCTTCTGGGTGGGCACGAACCTACGAGCAGTACTTC.

The chain employs TRBV19 and TRBJ1-2; D unresolved. There are 11 residues in the CDR3. The germline V gene encodes CDR1 LNHDA and CDR2 SQIVND (reference sequence). Trimming took off 3 bases at V and 7 bases at J, with 6 bases between the two ends. The DNA of the CDR3 is TGTGCCAGTAGTATGCACTCTGGCTACACCTTC. Its protein is CASSMHSGYTF.

This clonotype was picked up one time. This chain joins TRBV27 and TRBJ2-3; a possible D gene is TRBD1 (5 bases). CDR1 MNHEY and CDR2 SMNVEV come from the germline V gene (reference sequence). This CDR3 comprises 14 residues. V lost 6 bases and J 0 bases, leaving 10 bases between the germline ends. DNA of the CDR3: TGTGCCAGCAGGCCAGGGTACAGCACAGATACGCAGTATTTT. Protein product: CASRPGYSTDTQYF.

V usage is TRBV4-1 and J usage is TRBJ2-7, with TRBD2 matching 8 bases. Germline V gene data show CDR1 as MGHRA and CDR2 as YSYEKL. Trimming at V came to 1 base and at J to 0 bases, leaving 5 bases not matched to a gene. The CDR3 length is 16 residues. The CDR3 sequence is CASSQVGSGSSYEQYF. In DNA, the CDR3 is TGCGCCAGCAGCCAAGTAGGAAGCGGGAGCTCCTACGAGCAGTACTTC.

The rearrangement uses TRBV24-1 and TRBJ1-2, with 7 bases lining up with TRBD1. V lost 3 bases to trimming and J lost 8 bases; unmatched junction nucleotides: 5. This CDR3 comprises 13 residues. Germline CDR1 reads KGHDR; CDR2 reads SFDVKD. This CDR3 is CATSDGQDGGYTF. In DNA form, the CDR3 reads TGTGCCACCAGTGATGGACAGGACGGCGGCTACACCTTC.

The J gene is TRBJ2-1, the V gene TRBV7-8, with D possibly matching TRBD2 (7 bases). This CDR3 spans 16 amino acids. Looked up from germline, CDR1 is SGHVS and CDR2 is FQNEAQ. V lost 5 bases, J lost 4 bases, and 18 bases lay in between. The CDR3 sequence is CASSPGRGAAYNEQFF. CDR3 DNA: TGTGCCAGCAGCCCAGGGAGGGGGGCCGCGTACAATGAGCAGTTCTTC.

CDR3 sequence reads: CSVEGGVYEQYF. In DNA, the CDR3 is TGCAGCGTTGAAGGGGGCGTCTACGAGCAGTACTTC. This chain connects TRBV29-1 to TRBJ2-7; D might be TRBD1 (5 bases). This CDR3 has 12 amino acids. CDR1 is SQVTM, CDR2 ANQGSEA, per germline. V lost 1 base to trimming and J lost 3 bases, with 7 bases between them.

The rearrangement links TRBV27 to TRBJ1-1; D is unclear. Germline assignment: CDR1 MNHEY and CDR2 SMNVEV (reference sequence). Trimming shortened V by 2 bases and J by 5 bases, and 9 bases separated the two germline ends. This CDR3 has 13 amino acids. The CDR3 DNA follows: TGTGCCAGCAGTTTAAGGGCTTCAACTGAAGCTTTCTTT. Encoded protein: CASSLRASTEAFF.

The chain has TRBV15 and TRBJ2-3, with TRBD2 matching 8 bases. The germline V gene has CDR1 LNHNV and CDR2 YYDKDF (reference sequence). V shed 3 bases, J shed 7 bases, and the junction held 12 bases outside the gene matches. This CDR3 region has 16 residues. The CDR3 here is CATSRERGTQLNTQYF. Written as DNA, the CDR3 is TGTGCCACCAGCAGGGAGCGGGGGACCCAACTAAATACGCAGTATTTT. The full variable domain, completed using reference TRBV15 and TRBJ2-3, is DAMVIQNPRYQVTQFGKPVTLSCSQTLNHNVMYWYQQKSSQAPKLLFHYYDKDFNNEADTPDNFQSRRPNTSFCFLDIRSPGLGDTAMYLCATSRERGTQLNTQYFGPGTRLTVL.

J is TRBJ1-1 and V is TRBV29-1, with a tentative D call TRBD1 (6 bases). The CDR3 runs to 13 residues. Germline V gene data show CDR1 as SQVTM and CDR2 as ANQGSEA. The V end lost 5 bases, the J end lost 0 bases, and 10 bases lay between the germline ends. Written as DNA, the CDR3 is TGCAGCGTTAATTGGGGGCTGAACACTGAAGCTTTCTTT. This translates into CSVNWGLNTEAFF.

V and J are TRBV6-5 and TRBJ2-7; 10 nucleotides agree with TRBD2. The CDR3 loop spans 15 amino acids. V gave up 5 bases and J gave up 4 bases; unmatched junction bases: 8. Germline CDR1 MNHEY, CDR2 SVGAGI. CDR3 coding DNA: TGTGCCAGCAGTCCAAGTCTAGCGGGGGCGTACGAGCAGTACTTC. It codes for CASSPSLAGAYEQYF.

The gene calls are TRBV6-5 and TRBJ1-6; D uncertain. Looked up from germline, CDR1 is MNHEY and CDR2 is SVGAGI. This CDR3 spans 16 amino acids. Trimming pared 0 bases from V and 7 bases from J, leaving 13 bases between. CDR3 sequence: CASSYSQGRLNSPLHF. The CDR3 coding sequence is TGTGCCAGCAGTTACTCCCAAGGCAGGCTCAATTCACCCCTCCACTTT.

The chain combines TRBV29-1 with TRBJ1-1; the match to TRBD1 covers 8 bases. V trimming: 3 bases; J trimming: 5 bases; junction bases outside the gene matches: 5. There are 13 residues in the CDR3. Germline V gene data show CDR1 as SQVTM and CDR2 as ANQGSEA. The CDR3 is CSVDRGRETEAFF. The DNA of the CDR3 is TGCAGCGTTGACAGGGGGCGCGAAACTGAAGCTTTCTTT.

V gene TRBV6-5 combines with J gene TRBJ1-1; a possible D gene is TRBD1 (5 bases). CDR1 and CDR2 (germline): MNHEY, SVGAGI. Trimming cost V 2 bases and J 1 base, with 11 bases left between them. CDR3 length: 15 amino acids. The chain's CDR3 is CASSYQGRSNTEAFF. CDR3 nucleotides: TGTGCCAGCAGTTACCAGGGACGGTCGAACACTGAAGCTTTCTTT.

The chain is built from TRBV20-1 and TRBJ1-5; D ambiguous. The CDR3 runs 14 residues. Germline CDR1 reads DFQATT; CDR2 reads SNEGSKA (reference sequence). V lost 2 bases and J lost 4, with 12 bases in between. CDR3 sequence reads: CSARPDQGNQPQHF. The DNA for the CDR3 is TGCAGTGCTAGACCGGACCAAGGGAATCAGCCCCAGCATTTT.

The genes are TRBV5-6 and TRBJ1-2; a weak D match, TRBD1 (6 bases). The CDR3 length is 15 residues. Germline V gives CDR1 SGHDT, CDR2 YYEEEE. The V end lost 2 bases, the J end lost 0 bases, and 11 bases lay between the germline ends. The CDR3 DNA follows: TGTGCCAGCAGCTTTACAGGGAGATCTAACTATGGCTACACCTTC. Translating it yields CASSFTGRSNYGYTF.

V usage is TRBV5-6 and J usage is TRBJ2-1, with no clear D. V was shortened by 5 bases and J by 0 bases, with 12 bases between the two germline ends. The CDR3 spans 15 residues. Germline V gene sequence: CDR1 SGHDT, CDR2 YYEEEE. Here the CDR3 DNA reads TGTGCCAGCAGACCGGTGGGTAGCTCCTACAATGAGCAGTTCTTC. This gives the protein CASRPVGSSYNEQFF.

The chain links TRBV30 to TRBJ2-5, with 7 bases lining up with TRBD1. The CDR3 sequence is 14 residues long. CDR1 and CDR2 (germline): GTSNPN, SVGIG (reference sequence). V lost 3 bases, J lost 1 base, and 5 bases stayed unmatched. The CDR3 sequence: CAWRETGPQETQYF. DNA for the CDR3: TGTGCCTGGAGGGAGACAGGGCCCCAAGAGACCCAGTACTTC.